This TCR beta chain was captured in a study of T cells in Graves' hyperthyroidism and ophthalmopathy. Study results and limitations: In the blood, most expanded thyroid clonotypes above 0.001 appeared as well. Ophthalmopathy cases were set apart from stable hyperthyroidism by a 13 V-J model.

Ophthalmopathy patients had moderate-to-severe active disease, CAS ≥3, NOSPECS ≥4, and disease duration under 3 months. PBMCs were collected from an approximately 9.3 ml volume of fresh peripheral blood. It was RNA transcripts that yielded the amplified TCR beta CDR3 regions. Primed by the HTBI set, a first-round RT-PCR was run on the TCR CDR3. A single record per CDR3 protein comes from TCRdb applying MiXCR to the multiplex PCR reads. This table has some 650,000 distinct CDR3 sequences, more than 15% appearing once. This clonotype was picked up many times. Its antigen is still unknown. Germline V gene data show CDR1 as DFQATT and CDR2 as SNEGSKA (reference sequence). With V trimmed by 4 bases and J by 7 bases, 7 bases remained unmatched. This CDR3 is built from 14 residues.

What was sequenced was blood. The TCR originated in a woman between 35 and 50 years old with Graves' ophthalmopathy. V is TRBV20-1 and J is TRBJ2-1, with 10 positions matching TRBD1. The CDR3 region is CSATRDRGQNEQFF. DNA for the CDR3: TGCAGTGCTACCCGGGACAGGGGTCAGAATGAGCAGTTCTTC.